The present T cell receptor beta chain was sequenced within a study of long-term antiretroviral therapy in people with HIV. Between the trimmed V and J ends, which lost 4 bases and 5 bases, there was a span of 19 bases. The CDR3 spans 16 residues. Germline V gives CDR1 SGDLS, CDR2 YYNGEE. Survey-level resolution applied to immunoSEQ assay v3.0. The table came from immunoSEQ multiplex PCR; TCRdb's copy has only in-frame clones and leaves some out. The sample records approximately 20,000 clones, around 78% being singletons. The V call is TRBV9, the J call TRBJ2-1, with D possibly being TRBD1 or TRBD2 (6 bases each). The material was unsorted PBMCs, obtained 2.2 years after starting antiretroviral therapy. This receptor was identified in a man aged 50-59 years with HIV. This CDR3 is CASSPYLGGLNNEQFF. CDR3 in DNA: TGTGCCAGCAGCCCCTACTTAGGGGGGTTGAACAATGAGCAGTTCTTC. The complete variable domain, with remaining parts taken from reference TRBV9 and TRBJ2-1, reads DSGVTQTPKHLITATGQRVTLRCSPRSGDLSVYWYQQSLDQGLQFLIQYYNGEERAKGNILERFSAQQFPDLHSELNLSSLELGDSALYFCASSPYLGGLNNEQFFGPGTRLTVL.